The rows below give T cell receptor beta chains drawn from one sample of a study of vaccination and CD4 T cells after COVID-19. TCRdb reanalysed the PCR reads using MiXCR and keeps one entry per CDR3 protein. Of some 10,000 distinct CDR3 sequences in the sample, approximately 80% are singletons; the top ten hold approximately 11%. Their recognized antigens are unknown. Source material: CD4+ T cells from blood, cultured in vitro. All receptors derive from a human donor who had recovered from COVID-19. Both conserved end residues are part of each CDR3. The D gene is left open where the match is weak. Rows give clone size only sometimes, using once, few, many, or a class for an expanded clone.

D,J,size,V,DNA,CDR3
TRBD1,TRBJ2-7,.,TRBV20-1,TGCAGTGCTCCTGCAGGGGGCCCACGCTACGAGCAGTACTTC,CSAPAGGPRYEQYF
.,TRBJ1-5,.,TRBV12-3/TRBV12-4,TGTGCCAGCAGTCTCGGTATCGGGCATAGCAATCAGCCCCAGCATTTT,CASSLGIGHSNQPQHF
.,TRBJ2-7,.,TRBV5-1,TGCGCCAGCAAACAAGCATTTTCCTACGAGCAGTACTTC,CASKQAFSYEQYF
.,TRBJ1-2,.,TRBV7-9,TGTGCCAGCAGCTTAAACCCGGCATCGGGCTACACCTTC,CASSLNPASGYTF
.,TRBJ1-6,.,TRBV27,TGTGCCAGCAGCGTACAGGGCTTAACTAGTTCACCCCTCCACTTT,CASSVQGLTSSPLHF
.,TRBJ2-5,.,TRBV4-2,TGTGCCAGCAGCCAACCCCCCCGAGAGACCCAGTACTTC,CASSQPPRETQYF
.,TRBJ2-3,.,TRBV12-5,TGTGCTAGTGGACGGGACAAAGATACGCAGTATTTT,CASGRDKDTQYF
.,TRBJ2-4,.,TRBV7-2,TGTGCCAGCAGCTTAGGAGGGGGGGACATTCAGTACTTC,CASSLGGGDIQYF
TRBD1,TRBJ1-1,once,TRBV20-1,TGCAGTGCTAGAGATGGAGGGACAGGGGAGGGCACTGAAGCTTTCTTT,CSARDGGTGEGTEAFF
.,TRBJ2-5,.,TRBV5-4,TGTGCCAGCAGCTTGGATGTAGCCCGAACCCAAGAGACCCAGTACTTC,CASSLDVARTQETQYF
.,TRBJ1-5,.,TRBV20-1,TGCAGTGCTAGAGATGGGCAGGGCTACAATCAGCCCCAGCATTTT,CSARDGQGYNQPQHF
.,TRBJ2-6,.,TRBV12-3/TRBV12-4,TGTGCCAGCAGCACTTCACCTATGGGGACCTCTGGGGCCAACGTCCTGACTTTC,CASSTSPMGTSGANVLTF
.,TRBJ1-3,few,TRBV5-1,TGCGCCAGCAGCTTCACGGTTTCGGCAACTGGAAACACCATATATTTT,CASSFTVSATGNTIYF
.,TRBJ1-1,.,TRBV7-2,TGTGCCAGCAGCTTGGTCAGGCCAAACACTGAAGCTTTCTTT,CASSLVRPNTEAFF